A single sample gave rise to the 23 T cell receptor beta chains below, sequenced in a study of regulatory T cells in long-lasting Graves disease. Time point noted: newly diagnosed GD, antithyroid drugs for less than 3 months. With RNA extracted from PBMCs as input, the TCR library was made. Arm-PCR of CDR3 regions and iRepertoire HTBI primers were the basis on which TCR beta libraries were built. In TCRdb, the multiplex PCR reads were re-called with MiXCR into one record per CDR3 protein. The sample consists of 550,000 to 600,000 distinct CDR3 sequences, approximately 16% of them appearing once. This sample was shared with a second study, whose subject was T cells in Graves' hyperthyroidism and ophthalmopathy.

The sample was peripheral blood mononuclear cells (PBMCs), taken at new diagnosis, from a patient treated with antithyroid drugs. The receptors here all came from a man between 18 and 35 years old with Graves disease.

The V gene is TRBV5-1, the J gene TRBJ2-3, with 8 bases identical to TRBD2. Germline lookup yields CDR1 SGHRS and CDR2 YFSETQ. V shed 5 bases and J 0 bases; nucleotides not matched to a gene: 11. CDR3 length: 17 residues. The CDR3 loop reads CASRSAGGFESTDTQYF. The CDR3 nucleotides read TGCGCCAGCAGATCGGCGGGAGGATTTGAGAGCACAGATACGCAGTATTTT. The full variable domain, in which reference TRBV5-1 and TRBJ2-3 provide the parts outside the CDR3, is KAGVTQTPRYLIKTRGQQVTLSCSPISGHRSVSWYQQTPGQGLQFLFEYFSETQRNKGNFPGRFSGRQFSNSRSEMNVSTLELGDSALYLCASRSAGGFESTDTQYFGPGTRLTVL.

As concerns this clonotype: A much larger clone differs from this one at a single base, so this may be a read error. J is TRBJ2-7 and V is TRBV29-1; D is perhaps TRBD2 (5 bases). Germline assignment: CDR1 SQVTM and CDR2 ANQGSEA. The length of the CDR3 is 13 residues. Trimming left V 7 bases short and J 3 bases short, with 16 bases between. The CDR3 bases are TGCAGCGCCCTCCCCGGACGGGGCTACGAGCAGTACTTC. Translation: CSALPGRGYEQYF.

The CDR3 here is CASSQDWTAHEAFF. CDR3 DNA sequence: TGTGCCAGCAGCCAAGATTGGACAGCTCATGAAGCTTTCTTT. The gene calls are TRBV3-1 and TRBJ1-1; maybe TRBD1 (6 bases). The ends were cut back, 0 bases at V and 7 bases at J, with 12 bases in the middle. The germline gives CDR1 LGHDT, CDR2 YNNKEL (reference sequence). There are 14 residues in the CDR3.

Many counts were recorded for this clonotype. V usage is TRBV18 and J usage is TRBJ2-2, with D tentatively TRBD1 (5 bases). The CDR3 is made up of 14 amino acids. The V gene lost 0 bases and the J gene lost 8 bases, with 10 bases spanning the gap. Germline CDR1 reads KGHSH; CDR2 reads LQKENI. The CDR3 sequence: CASSPPTGPGELFF. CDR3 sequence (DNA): TGTGCCAGCTCACCACCCACAGGACCGGGGGAGCTGTTTTTT.

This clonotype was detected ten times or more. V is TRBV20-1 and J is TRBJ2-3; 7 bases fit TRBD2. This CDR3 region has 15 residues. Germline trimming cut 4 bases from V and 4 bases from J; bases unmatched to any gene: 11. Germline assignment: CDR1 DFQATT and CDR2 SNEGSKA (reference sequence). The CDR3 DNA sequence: TGCAGTGCTATTCCGGTAGCGGGTAAACCAGATACGCAGTATTTT. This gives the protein CSAIPVAGKPDTQYF.

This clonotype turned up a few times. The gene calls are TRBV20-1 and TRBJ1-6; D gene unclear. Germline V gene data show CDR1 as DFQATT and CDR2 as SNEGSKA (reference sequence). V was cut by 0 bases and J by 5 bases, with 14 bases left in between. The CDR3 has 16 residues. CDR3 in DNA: TGCAGTGCTAGAGATGGGGAGGGCATTAATAATTCACCCCTCCACTTT. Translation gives CSARDGEGINNSPLHF.

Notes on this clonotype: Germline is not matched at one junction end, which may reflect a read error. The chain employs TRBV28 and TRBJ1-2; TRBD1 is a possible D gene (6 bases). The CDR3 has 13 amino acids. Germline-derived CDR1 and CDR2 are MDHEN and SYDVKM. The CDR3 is CASSPLGGYGYAF. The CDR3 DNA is TGTGCCAGCAGTCCACTGGGGGGCTATGGCTACGCCTTC.

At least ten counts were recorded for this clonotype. This CDR3 is CASSLGGLSYNEQFF. The CDR3 nucleotides are TGTGCCAGCAGTTTGGGGGGTTTGTCCTACAATGAGCAGTTCTTC. The chain joins TRBV28 to TRBJ2-1; possibly TRBD2 for D (6 bases). CDR3 size: 15 residues. Germline V gene sequence: CDR1 MDHEN, CDR2 SYDVKM. The V end lost 3 bases, the J end lost 1 base, and 10 bases lay between the germline ends. The complete variable domain, with remaining parts taken from reference TRBV28 and TRBJ2-1, reads DVKVTQSSRYLVKRTGEKVFLECVQDMDHENMFWYRQDPGLGLRLIYFSYDVKMKEKGDIPEGYSVSREKKERFSLILESASTNQTSMYLCASSLGGLSYNEQFFGPGTRLTVL.

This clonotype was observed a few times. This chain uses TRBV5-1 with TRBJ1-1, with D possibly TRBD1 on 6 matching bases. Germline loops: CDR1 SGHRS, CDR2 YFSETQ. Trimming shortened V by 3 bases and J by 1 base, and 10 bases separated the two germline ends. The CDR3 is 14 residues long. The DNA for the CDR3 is TGCGCCAGCAGCTCCCAGGGACAGAACACTGAAGCTTTCTTT. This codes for CASSSQGQNTEAFF.

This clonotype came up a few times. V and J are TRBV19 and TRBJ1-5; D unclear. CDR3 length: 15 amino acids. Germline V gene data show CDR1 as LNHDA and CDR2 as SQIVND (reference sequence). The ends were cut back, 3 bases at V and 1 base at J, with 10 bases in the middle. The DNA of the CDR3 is TGTGCCAGTAGTATGTTCTCTGCAAGCAATCAGCCCCAGCATTTT. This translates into CASSMFSASNQPQHF.

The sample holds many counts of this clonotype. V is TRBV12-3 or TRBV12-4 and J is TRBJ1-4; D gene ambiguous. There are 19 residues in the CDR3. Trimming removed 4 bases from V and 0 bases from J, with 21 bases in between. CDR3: CASSSHFAEGLATNEKLFF. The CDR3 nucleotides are TGTGCCAGCAGTTCGCATTTCGCCGAAGGTCTAGCAACTAATGAAAAACTGTTTTTT.

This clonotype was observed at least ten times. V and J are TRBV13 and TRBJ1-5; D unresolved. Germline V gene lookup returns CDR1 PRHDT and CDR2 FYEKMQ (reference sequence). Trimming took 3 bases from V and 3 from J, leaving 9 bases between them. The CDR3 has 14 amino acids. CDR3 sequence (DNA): TGTGCCAGCAGCTTCGGCGGCCACAATCAGCCCCAGCATTTT. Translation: CASSFGGHNQPQHF.

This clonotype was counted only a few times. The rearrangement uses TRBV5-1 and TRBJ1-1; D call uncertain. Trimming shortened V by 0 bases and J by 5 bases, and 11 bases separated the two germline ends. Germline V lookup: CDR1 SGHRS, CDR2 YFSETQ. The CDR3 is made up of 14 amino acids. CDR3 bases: TGCGCCAGCAGCTTGGAGAATTTTCGGACTGAAGCTTTCTTT. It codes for CASSLENFRTEAFF.

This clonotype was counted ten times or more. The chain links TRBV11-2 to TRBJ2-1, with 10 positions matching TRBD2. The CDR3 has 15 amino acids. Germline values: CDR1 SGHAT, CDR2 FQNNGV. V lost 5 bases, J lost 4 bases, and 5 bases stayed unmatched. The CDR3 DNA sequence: TGTGCCAGCAGCCCCACTAGCGGGAAGTACAATGAGCAGTTCTTC. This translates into CASSPTSGKYNEQFF.

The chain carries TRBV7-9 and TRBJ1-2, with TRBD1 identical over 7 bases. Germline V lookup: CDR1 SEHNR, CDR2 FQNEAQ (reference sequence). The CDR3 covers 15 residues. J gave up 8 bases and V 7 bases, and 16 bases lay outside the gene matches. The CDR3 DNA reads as TGTGCCAGCACCCCCCGGGACAGTAGGATGATCGGCTACACCTTC. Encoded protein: CASTPRDSRMIGYTF.

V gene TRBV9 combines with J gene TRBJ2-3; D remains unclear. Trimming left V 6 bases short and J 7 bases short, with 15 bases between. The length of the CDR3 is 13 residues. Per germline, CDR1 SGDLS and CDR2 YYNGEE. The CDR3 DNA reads TGTGCCAGCACTTCCCCACGATCGAATACGCAGTATTTT. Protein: CASTSPRSNTQYF.

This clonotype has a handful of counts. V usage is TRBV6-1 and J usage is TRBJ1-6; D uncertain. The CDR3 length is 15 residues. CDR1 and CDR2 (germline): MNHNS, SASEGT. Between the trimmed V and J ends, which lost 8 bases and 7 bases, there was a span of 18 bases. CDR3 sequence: CASSLPLAANSPLHF. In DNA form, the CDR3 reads TGTGCCAGCTCTCTACCTTTGGCAGCGAATTCACCCCTCCACTTT.

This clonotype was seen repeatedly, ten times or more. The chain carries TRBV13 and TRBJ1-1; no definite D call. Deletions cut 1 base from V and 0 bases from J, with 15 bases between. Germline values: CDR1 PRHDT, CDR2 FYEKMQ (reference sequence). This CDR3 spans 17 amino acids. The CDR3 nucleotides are TGTGCCAGCAGCTTAGTTACCACCCTATCTCTGAACACTGAAGCTTTCTTT. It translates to CASSLVTTLSLNTEAFF.

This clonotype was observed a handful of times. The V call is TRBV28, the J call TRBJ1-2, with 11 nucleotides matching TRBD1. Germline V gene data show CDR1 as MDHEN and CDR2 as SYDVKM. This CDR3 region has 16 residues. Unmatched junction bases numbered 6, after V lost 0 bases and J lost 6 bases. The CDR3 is CASSLWGQGVVDGYTF. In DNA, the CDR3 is TGTGCCAGCAGTTTATGGGGACAGGGGGTAGTTGATGGCTACACCTTC.

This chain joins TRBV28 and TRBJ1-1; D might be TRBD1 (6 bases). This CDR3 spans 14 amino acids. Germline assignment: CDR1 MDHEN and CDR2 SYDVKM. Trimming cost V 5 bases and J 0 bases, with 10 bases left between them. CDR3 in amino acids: CASSIGQLNTEAFF. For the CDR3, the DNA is TGTGCCAGCAGTATTGGACAGTTGAACACTGAAGCTTTCTTT.

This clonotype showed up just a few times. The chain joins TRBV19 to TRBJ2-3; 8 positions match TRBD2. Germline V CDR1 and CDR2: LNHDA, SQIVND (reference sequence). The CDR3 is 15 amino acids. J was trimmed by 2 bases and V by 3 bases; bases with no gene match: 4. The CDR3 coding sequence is TGTGCCAGTAGTATGGTACTAGCGGTCACAGATACGCAGTATTTT. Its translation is CASSMVLAVTDTQYF.

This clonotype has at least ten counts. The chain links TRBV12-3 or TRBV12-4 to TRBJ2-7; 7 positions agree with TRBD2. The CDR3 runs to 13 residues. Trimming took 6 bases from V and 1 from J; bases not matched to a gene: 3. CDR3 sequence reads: CASSRGVSYEQYF. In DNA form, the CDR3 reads TGTGCCAGCAGCCGGGGGGTATCCTACGAGCAGTACTTC.

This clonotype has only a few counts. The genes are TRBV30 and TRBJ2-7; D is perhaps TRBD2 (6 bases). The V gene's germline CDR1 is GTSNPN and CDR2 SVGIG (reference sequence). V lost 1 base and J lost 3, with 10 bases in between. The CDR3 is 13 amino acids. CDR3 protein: CAWSAGELYEQYF. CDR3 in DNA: TGTGCCTGGAGTGCGGGAGAACTCTACGAGCAGTACTTC.